The 22 T cell receptor beta chains presented below share a single source sample, sequenced in a study of circulating and synovial CD4+ cells in juvenile arthritis. Method: immunoSEQ multiplex PCR; TCRdb's copy keeps in-frame clones and lacks some. The sample has 11,000 to 15,000 clones; 75% to 90% are singletons. Specimen: CD4+ T cells from synovial fluid. The receptors were gathered from a human patient with juvenile idiopathic arthritis. Some clones in this sample may be carry-over from other donors' samples.

The chain uses TRBV10-3 and TRBJ2-6, with a tentative D call TRBD2 (7 bases). Trimming removed 5 bases at V and 3 bases at J, with 26 bases between. The germline gives CDR1 ENHRY, CDR2 SYGVKD. The CDR3 length is 20 residues. Here the CDR3 DNA reads TGTGCCATCAGTAACCCTCATCTAGGGGGGGGGTTTTTTGGGGCCAACGTCCTGACTTTC. It specifies CAISNPHLGGGFFGANVLTF.

The chain employs TRBV11-2 and TRBJ1-1, with D unclear. Trimming shortened V by 5 bases and J by 5 bases, and 12 bases separated the two germline ends. CDR1 is SGHAT, CDR2 FQNNGV, per germline. The CDR3 extends over 13 amino acids. CDR3 in amino acids: CASSAHGQTEAFF. In DNA form, the CDR3 reads TGTGCCAGCAGCGCCCATGGTCAGACTGAAGCTTTCTTT.

V usage is TRBV9 and J usage is TRBJ2-2, with D uncertain. Germline CDR1 SGDLS, CDR2 YYNGEE. The CDR3 sequence is 13 residues long. The ends were cut back, 0 bases at V and 5 bases at J, with 5 bases in the middle. For the CDR3, the DNA is TGTGCCAGCAGCGTAGATCTTACCGGGGAGCTGTTTTTT. It is translated as CASSVDLTGELFF. Complete variable domain (other parts from reference TRBV9 and TRBJ2-2): DSGVTQTPKHLITATGQRVTLRCSPRSGDLSVYWYQQSLDQGLQFLIQYYNGEERAKGNILERFSAQQFPDLHSELNLSSLELGDSALYFCASSVDLTGELFFGEGSRLTVL.

This rearrangement joins TRBV30 to TRBJ1-4, with D possibly matching TRBD1 (5 bases). Germline CDR1 and CDR2: GTSNPN and SVGIG (reference sequence). V lost 2 bases and J lost 0, with 13 bases in between. The CDR3 consists of 16 residues. The CDR3 DNA sequence: TGTGCCTGGAGTCTCATCAGACAGCCAACTAATGAAAAACTGTTTTTT. Translated, it gives CAWSLIRQPTNEKLFF.

This rearrangement joins TRBV29-1 to TRBJ2-1, with D perhaps TRBD1 (6 bases). V lost 7 bases, J lost 4 bases, and 14 bases lay in between. There are 13 residues in the CDR3. The germline V gene encodes CDR1 SQVTM and CDR2 ANQGSEA. The CDR3 region has the DNA TGCAGCGGCCGGGACACCCCTTACAATGAGCAGTTCTTC. Its translation: CSGRDTPYNEQFF.

The V call is TRBV25-1, the J call TRBJ1-1, with a tentative D call TRBD1 (5 bases). In germline, CDR1 is MGHDK, CDR2 SYGVNS. The CDR3 extends over 13 amino acids. The ends were cut back, 8 bases at V and 5 bases at J, with 15 bases in the middle. CDR3 loop: CASDGGGRTEAFF. The CDR3 DNA reads as TGTGCCAGCGACGGTGGGGGGAGGACTGAAGCTTTCTTT. Looking up the rest from reference TRBV25-1 and TRBJ1-1 gives the full variable domain: EADIYQTPRYLVIGTGKKITLECSQTMGHDKMYWYQQDPGMELHLIHYSYGVNSTEKGDLSSESTVSRIRTEHFPLTLESARPSHTSQYLCASDGGGRTEAFFGQGTRLTVV.

Concerning this clone: One junction end does not reproduce the germline sequence, and a read error may be involved. The sample holds other DNA sequences that translate to the same CDR3. This sequence joins TRBV30 and TRBJ1-1; the match to TRBD1 covers 8 bases. CDR3 length equals 14 residues. Germline V CDR1 and CDR2: GTSNPN, SVGIG (reference sequence). CDR3 coding DNA: TGTGCCTGGAGTAGAACAGGGGGGGTCACTGAAGCTTTTTTT. It specifies CAWSRTGGVTEAFF.

V and J are TRBV29-1 and TRBJ1-2, with TRBD1 matching 7 bases. The CDR3 has 14 amino acids. Per germline, CDR1 SQVTM and CDR2 ANQGSEA. The V gene end was trimmed by 4 bases and the J gene end by 8 bases; junction bases not matched to a gene: 13. Here the CDR3 reads CSVGDGRGQQGYTF. CDR3 coding DNA: TGCAGCGTTGGGGATGGAAGGGGGCAGCAAGGCTACACCTTC.

As regards this clone: Other DNA sequences within the sample encode an identical CDR3. The CDR3 DNA is TGTGCCAGCAGTGAAAACGGAAGGGCCAGGGGATCACCCCTCCACTTT. Translating it yields CASSENGRARGSPLHF. The chain carries TRBV2 and TRBJ1-6; perhaps TRBD1 as D (6 bases). Germline V gene sequence: CDR1 SNHLY, CDR2 FYNNEI. The CDR3 extends over 16 amino acids. V was cut by 2 bases and J by 10 bases, with 18 bases left in between.

The genes are TRBV7-2 and TRBJ2-3; D not certain. V lost 8 bases and J 0 bases, leaving 12 bases between the germline ends. The CDR3 runs 14 residues. The germline V gene encodes CDR1 SGHTA and CDR2 FQGNSA. The CDR3 protein is CASGASRSTDTQYF. The CDR3 DNA reads as TGTGCCAGCGGAGCTAGTCGAAGCACAGATACGCAGTATTTT. Full variable domain (rest looked up from reference TRBV7-2 and TRBJ2-3): GAGVSQSPSNKVTEKGKDVELRCDPISGHTALYWYRQSLGQGLEFLIYFQGNSAPDKSGLPSDRFSAERTGGSVSTLTIQRTQQEDSAVYLCASGASRSTDTQYFGPGTRLTVL.

The rearrangement joins TRBV6-5 to TRBJ2-5, with TRBD2 matching over 8 bases. The end of the DNA fits TRBJ2-7 better, so the J call may be wrong. Germline V CDR1 and CDR2: MNHEY, SVGAGI. This CDR3 has 15 amino acids. In nucleotides, the CDR3 is TGTGCCAGCAGCCAAGGGCCTAGCGGGTCCTACGAGCAGTACTTC. It encodes CASSQGPSGSYEQYF.

J is TRBJ2-7 and V is TRBV15; D possibly corresponds to TRBD2 (5 bases). Per germline, CDR1 LNHNV and CDR2 YYDKDF (reference sequence). Trimming took off 0 bases at V and 5 bases at J, with 20 bases between the two ends. This CDR3 region has 17 residues. The CDR3 loop reads CATSRDLETTRADEQYF. CDR3 DNA: TGTGCCACCAGCAGAGATCTAGAGACTACTAGGGCGGACGAGCAGTACTTC.

This clone occurred a few times. CDR3 protein: CASSPNGRGGNSPLHF. The CDR3 region has the DNA TGTGCCAGCAGCCCCAATGGGAGGGGTGGTAATTCACCCCTCCACTTT. The rearrangement links TRBV7-2 to TRBJ1-6, with D possibly being TRBD1 (5 bases). V was shortened by 5 bases and J by 6 bases, with 17 bases between the two germline ends. CDR1 is SGHTA and CDR2 is FQGNSA in the germline V gene. The CDR3 has 16 residues.

In DNA, the CDR3 is TGTGCCAGCAGTTCCGAGACAGGCGAAGGGCAGCCCCAGCATTTT. Its protein product is CASSSETGEGQPQHF. This chain links TRBV6-5 with TRBJ1-5; D may be TRBD1 (6 bases). V lost 4 bases and J 7 bases, leaving 17 bases between the germline ends. Germline V gives CDR1 MNHEY, CDR2 SVGAGI. This CDR3 region has 15 residues.

The chain joins TRBV27 to TRBJ2-3; 9 bases match TRBD2. Looked up from germline, CDR1 is MNHEY and CDR2 is SMNVEV (reference sequence). CDR3 length equals 15 residues. Unmatched junction bases numbered 11, after V lost 4 bases and J lost 9 bases. The chain's CDR3 is CASSSLGGGAPTQYF. The CDR3, as DNA: TGTGCCAGCAGTTCCCTAGGCGGGGGGGCCCCCACGCAGTATTTT.

The chain links TRBV29-1 to TRBJ2-2; the D is unclear. With 3 bases removed from V and 4 bases from J, the gap between germline ends came to 6 bases. Germline V lookup: CDR1 SQVTM, CDR2 ANQGSEA. This CDR3 is built from 12 residues. For the CDR3, the DNA is TGCAGCGTTGACAGGTCCACCGGGGAGCTGTTTTTT. Its protein is CSVDRSTGELFF.

This clone was detected only a few times. The V gene is TRBV19, the J gene TRBJ1-2; TRBD1 aligns across 7 bases. This CDR3 is built from 14 residues. With V trimmed by 8 bases and J by 3 bases, 9 bases remained unmatched. Germline CDR1 reads LNHDA; CDR2 reads SQIVND (reference sequence). The CDR3 here is CASGKFGTDYGYTF. The DNA for the CDR3 is TGTGCCAGTGGGAAATTCGGGACAGACTATGGCTACACCTTC.

This sequence joins TRBV13 and TRBJ2-3; perhaps TRBD1 as D (5 bases). This CDR3 spans 16 amino acids. Germline CDR1 PRHDT, CDR2 FYEKMQ (reference sequence). Between the trimmed V and J ends, which lost 5 bases and 4 bases, there was a span of 19 bases. CDR3 sequence reads: CASSPRQGGLSDTQYF. The CDR3 nucleotides read TGTGCCAGCAGCCCCCGGCAGGGTGGATTGTCAGATACGCAGTATTTT.

This chain links TRBV27 with TRBJ1-2; 10 bases are a match to TRBD1. Germline values: CDR1 MNHEY, CDR2 SMNVEV (reference sequence). The CDR3 consists of 15 residues. V gave up 2 bases and J gave up 4 bases; unmatched junction bases: 4. The CDR3 sequence: CASSLTGQGPYGYTF. The CDR3 region has the DNA TGTGCCAGCAGTTTAACGGGACAGGGGCCCTATGGCTACACCTTC.

V and J are TRBV10-1 and TRBJ1-2, with TRBD1 as a possible D gene (6 bases). Germline-derived CDR1 and CDR2 are WNHNN and SYGVQD (reference sequence). The CDR3 length is 13 residues. V lost 0 bases and J 6 bases, leaving 8 bases between the germline ends. The CDR3 here is CASSESGGNGYTF. The CDR3 nucleotides are TGCGCCAGCAGTGAGTCTGGGGGCAATGGCTACACCTTC.

The chain is built from TRBV29-1 and TRBJ2-2; TRBD1 aligns across 7 bases. V was clipped by 5 bases and J by 0 bases; unmatched bases: 6. Germline loops: CDR1 SQVTM, CDR2 ANQGSEA. The CDR3 runs 15 residues. The CDR3 DNA is TGCAGCGTTATAAGGGGGCCGTCGAACACCGGGGAGCTGTTTTTT. Translated: CSVIRGPSNTGELFF.

The J gene is TRBJ1-1, the V gene TRBV30, with 9 bases identical to TRBD1. V shed 3 bases, J shed 4 bases, and the junction held 3 bases outside the gene matches. Germline CDR1 is GTSNPN and CDR2 is SVGIG (reference sequence). This CDR3 is built from 13 residues. The CDR3 DNA reads TGTGCCTGGAGGAGACAGGGGGTCACTGAAGCTTTCTTT. Translation: CAWRRQGVTEAFF.